Shown below are 23 T cell receptor beta chains from a single sample sequenced in a study of blood T cell repertoires in COVID-19. The repertoire was sequenced with immunoSEQ multiplex PCR; TCRdb's copy has only in-frame clones and lacks some. The repertoire includes some 450,000 clones, about 91% of them detected once, and around 12% sits in the top ten. What was sequenced was peripheral blood. Receptor source: a woman in her fifties or sixties with COVID-19, enrolled during active disease.

This CDR3 is CASSLSTGTLVDTQYF. CDR3 bases: TGTGCCAGCAGTTTATCGACAGGGACACTGGTTGATACGCAGTATTTT. V and J are TRBV27 and TRBJ2-3, with 7 nucleotides matching TRBD1. With 0 bases clipped from V and 6 bases from J, the junction kept 9 bases outside the gene matches. Germline V CDR1 and CDR2: MNHEY, SMNVEV (reference sequence). This CDR3 is built from 16 residues.

V gene TRBV4-2 combines with J gene TRBJ2-1; D gene ambiguous. Trimming shortened V by 5 bases and J by 14 bases, and 16 bases separated the two germline ends. The CDR3 spans 12 residues. Germline CDR1 and CDR2: LGHNA and YNFKEQ. The CDR3 is CASSSPYSAEFF. For the CDR3, the DNA is TGTGCCAGCAGCTCGCCGTATTCCGCAGAGTTCTTC.

DNA for the CDR3: TGTGCCAGCAGTTTATTGGTAGCGGGGGGGCCGGAGACCCAGTACTTC. Translated, it gives CASSLLVAGGPETQYF. V gene TRBV27 combines with J gene TRBJ2-5; 11 bases line up with TRBD2. The CDR3 is 16 residues long. CDR1 and CDR2 (germline): MNHEY, SMNVEV (reference sequence). J was trimmed by 5 bases and V by 1 base; bases with no gene match: 6.

The chain is built from TRBV19 and TRBJ1-3; D unresolved. CDR3 length equals 14 residues. The germline CDR1 and CDR2 sequences are LNHDA and SQIVND (reference sequence). V dropped 4 bases and J dropped 3 bases, with 10 bases sitting between them. In nucleotides, the CDR3 is TGTGCCAGTAGTAGAGGGCCCATTGGAAACACCATATATTTT. Protein sequence: CASSRGPIGNTIYF. The variable domain in full, completed from reference TRBV19 and TRBJ1-3, reads DGGITQSPKYLFRKEGQNVTLSCEQNLNHDAMYWYRQDPGQGLRLIYYSQIVNDFQKGDIAEGYSVSREKKESFPLTVTSAQKNPTAFYLCASSRGPIGNTIYFGEGSWLTVV.

The table lists this clone with a few counts. The J gene is TRBJ1-1, the V gene TRBV6-5, with a possible D match to TRBD1 (5 bases). CDR1 is MNHEY and CDR2 is SVGAGI in the germline V gene. The CDR3 consists of 14 residues. V lost 7 bases, J lost 1 base, and 13 bases lay in between. In DNA, the CDR3 is TGTGCCAGCAAAGTCAGGGTTACGAACACTGAAGCTTTCTTT. Translated: CASKVRVTNTEAFF.

The chain links TRBV12-3 or TRBV12-4 to TRBJ1-1; no definite D call. V gave up 5 bases and J gave up 3 bases, with 10 bases separating them. The CDR3 extends over 13 amino acids. CDR3 sequence reads: CASSVQQYTEAFF. Here the CDR3 DNA reads TGTGCCAGCAGTGTACAGCAGTACACTGAAGCTTTCTTT.

This clone was detected only once. The genes are TRBV7-5 and TRBJ2-7; the tabulated D call, TRBD1, remains unverified against the DNA. TRBV7-5 is flagged as a pseudogene. The length of the CDR3 is 12 residues. In DNA, the CDR3 is TGTGCCAGCAGCCCCCCCACCTACGAGCAGTACTTC. Amino acids: CASSPPTYEQYF.

The chain employs TRBV7-9 and TRBJ2-2; D is ambiguous. The CDR3 covers 16 residues. The germline V gene encodes CDR1 SEHNR and CDR2 FQNEAQ (reference sequence). V was cut by 4 bases and J by 5 bases, with 17 bases left in between. The DNA for the CDR3 is TGTGCCAGCAGCTCCTATTCTGACACAACGACCGGGGAGCTGTTTTTT. It encodes CASSSYSDTTTGELFF.

V and J are TRBV20-1 and TRBJ2-1; no definite D call. CDR1 DFQATT and CDR2 SNEGSKA come from the germline V gene (reference sequence). The CDR3 runs to 10 residues. Deletions cut 8 bases from V and 10 bases from J, with 12 bases between. The DNA for the CDR3 is TGCAGTTGTCAAATGACAGAGCAGTTCTTC. As protein: CSCQMTEQFF.

This clone was seen only a few times. The chain employs TRBV5-6 and TRBJ1-1; TRBD1 aligns across 9 bases. The CDR3 runs to 15 residues. CDR1 and CDR2 from the germline V gene are SGHDT and YYEEEE. The trim removed 4 bases at V and 3 bases at J, leaving 7 bases unmatched. The CDR3 DNA is TGTGCCAGCAGCCCACAGGGGGCTGGGGACACTGAAGCTTTCTTT. Encoded protein: CASSPQGAGDTEAFF.

J is TRBJ1-5 and V is TRBV30; TRBD1 matches at 9 bases. This CDR3 is 14 amino acids long. Per the germline V gene, CDR1 is GTSNPN and CDR2 is SVGIG (reference sequence). V trimming: 5 bases; J trimming: 1 base; junction bases outside the gene matches: 3. CDR3 loop: CAWDRGGSNQPQHF. DNA of the CDR3: TGTGCCTGGGACAGGGGGGGGAGCAATCAGCCCCAGCATTTT.

This chain links TRBV11-2 with TRBJ2-1, with 10 bases lining up with TRBD2. Per the germline V gene, CDR1 is SGHAT and CDR2 is FQNNGV. With 8 bases clipped from V and 0 bases from J, the junction kept 7 bases outside the gene matches. The CDR3 sequence is 16 residues long. CDR3 protein: CASPAERGGSYNEQFF. DNA of the CDR3: TGTGCCAGCCCAGCGGAGCGGGGGGGCTCCTACAATGAGCAGTTCTTC.

The chain recombines TRBV27 with TRBJ2-6; D is unclear. V gave up 0 bases and J gave up 1 base, with 10 bases separating them. The CDR3 length is 17 residues. The germline V gene encodes CDR1 MNHEY and CDR2 SMNVEV (reference sequence). The CDR3 DNA sequence: TGTGCCAGCAGTTTATCCCTACAGTCTTCTGGGGCCAACGTCCTGACTTTC. Protein sequence: CASSLSLQSSGANVLTF.

This clone was seen a single time. The V and J genes are TRBV19 and TRBJ1-2; 7 nucleotides line up with TRBD1. J was trimmed by 7 bases and V by 4 bases; bases with no gene match: 12. Germline CDR1 reads LNHDA; CDR2 reads SQIVND (reference sequence). CDR3 size: 15 residues. The CDR3 spells CASSNSRQGRGGYTF. As DNA, the CDR3 is TGTGCCAGTAGTAACTCCAGACAGGGTCGGGGTGGCTACACCTTC. The full variable domain, rest sourced from reference TRBV19 and TRBJ1-2, is DGGITQSPKYLFRKEGQNVTLSCEQNLNHDAMYWYRQDPGQGLRLIYYSQIVNDFQKGDIAEGYSVSREKKESFPLTVTSAQKNPTAFYLCASSNSRQGRGGYTFGSGTRLTVV.

The chain has TRBV6-5 and TRBJ2-7; 9 bases fit TRBD1. CDR1 MNHEY and CDR2 SVGAGI come from the germline V gene. V shed 6 bases, J shed 1 base, and the junction held 4 bases outside the gene matches. This CDR3 is 14 amino acids long. The CDR3 DNA sequence: TGTGCCAGCAGGGGGACAGGGTTATCCTACGAGCAGTACTTC. It is translated as CASRGTGLSYEQYF.

This CDR3 is CASRILAVTDTQYF. The CDR3 DNA follows: TGTGCCAGCAGGATCCTAGCGGTCACAGATACGCAGTATTTT. The chain combines TRBV2 with TRBJ2-3; 7 positions agree with TRBD2. Germline loops: CDR1 SNHLY, CDR2 FYNNEI. The CDR3 is 14 amino acids. V lost 6 bases, J lost 2 bases, and 5 bases stayed unmatched.

V is TRBV9 and J is TRBJ1-4; the match to TRBD1 covers 9 bases. This CDR3 has 15 residues. Germline V gene sequence: CDR1 SGDLS, CDR2 YYNGEE. The junction had 4 bases not matched to a gene; V was cut back by 0 bases and J by 7 bases. For the CDR3, the DNA is TGTGCCAGCAGCGTAGGGACAGGGGAAGGTGAAAAACTGTTTTTT. It codes for CASSVGTGEGEKLFF.

This clone has only one observation. The V call is TRBV5-4, the J call TRBJ2-7, with 12 bases lining up with TRBD2. J was trimmed by 6 bases and V by 0 bases; bases with no gene match: 13. The CDR3 has 18 amino acids. The germline V gene has CDR1 SGHNT and CDR2 YYREEE (reference sequence). The CDR3 protein is CASSLGQGLAGQAFEQYF. DNA for the CDR3: TGTGCCAGCAGCTTGGGCCAGGGACTAGCGGGCCAGGCTTTCGAGCAGTACTTC.

This chain uses TRBV7-2 with TRBJ1-1; the D is unclear. Germline values: CDR1 SGHTA, CDR2 FQGNSA. This CDR3 contains 13 residues. V dropped 0 bases and J dropped 8 bases, with 10 bases sitting between them. The CDR3 DNA is TGTGCCAGCAGCTTAGCTCAGATCCCCGAAGCTTTCTTT. Its protein is CASSLAQIPEAFF.

The V and J genes are TRBV7-8 and TRBJ2-7; 8 bases are a match to TRBD2. In germline, CDR1 is SGHVS, CDR2 FQNEAQ. The CDR3 extends over 16 amino acids. Losses at the gene ends were 5 bases for V and 7 bases for J; bases not matched to a gene: 16. The CDR3 DNA follows: TGTGCCAGCAGCCCCATGGGAGGGAACCCGGGGGGGGAGCAGTACTTC. It translates to CASSPMGGNPGGEQYF.

The rearrangement links TRBV7-2 to TRBJ2-1; 9 bases line up with TRBD2. The germline V gene encodes CDR1 SGHTA and CDR2 FQGNSA. This CDR3 has 15 residues. V shed 2 bases, J shed 6 bases, and the junction held 5 bases outside the gene matches. CDR3 protein: CASSLRGLASNEQFF. CDR3 DNA: TGTGCCAGCAGCTTAAGGGGACTAGCATCCAATGAGCAGTTCTTC.

V gene TRBV12-5 combines with J gene TRBJ1-2; the D is unclear. V was cut by 0 bases and J by 4 bases, with 12 bases left in between. The germline V gene encodes CDR1 LGHNT and CDR2 FRNRAP. The CDR3 has 15 residues. In DNA form, the CDR3 reads TGTGCTAGTGGTTTGGTTGGACTAACCGCCTATGGCTACACCTTC. Protein sequence: CASGLVGLTAYGYTF.

The chain joins TRBV27 to TRBJ1-6, with 8 bases matching TRBD1. The junction had 6 bases not matched to a gene; V was cut back by 5 bases and J by 9 bases. Germline CDR1 and CDR2: MNHEY and SMNVEV (reference sequence). The CDR3 runs 14 residues. The CDR3 DNA is TGTGCCAGCAGTACCTCAGGGGGCCTTTCACCCCTCCACTTT. Translated: CASSTSGGLSPLHF.